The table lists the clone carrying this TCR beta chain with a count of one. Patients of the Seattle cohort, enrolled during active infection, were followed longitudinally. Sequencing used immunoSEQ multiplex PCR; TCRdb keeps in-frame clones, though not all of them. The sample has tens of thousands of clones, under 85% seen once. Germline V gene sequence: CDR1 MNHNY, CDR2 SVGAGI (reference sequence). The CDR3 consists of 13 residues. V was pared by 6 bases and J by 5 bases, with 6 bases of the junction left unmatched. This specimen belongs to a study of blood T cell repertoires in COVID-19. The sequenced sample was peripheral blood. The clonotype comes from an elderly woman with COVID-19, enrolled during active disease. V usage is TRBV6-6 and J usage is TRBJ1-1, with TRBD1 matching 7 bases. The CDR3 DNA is TGTGCCAGCAGCCTACAGGGGTATACTGAAGCTTTCTTT. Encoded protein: CASSLQGYTEAFF.